Following are 26 T cell receptor beta chains from one sample sequenced in a study of shared clonotypes between healthy human individuals. The protocol was immunoSEQ multiplex PCR, while the TCRdb copy is restricted to in-frame clones and leaves out a portion. The table includes over a million clones, about 96% detected once. Sequencing input: naive CD4+ T cells sorted from blood. Subset meaning: CD45RA+ positively selected. These TCRs come from a man aged 25 to 45 in good health.

V usage is TRBV18 and J usage is TRBJ2-7; the D gene could be TRBD1 or TRBD2 (5 bases each). V was clipped by 2 bases and J by 5 bases, with 16 bases between them. The CDR3 runs to 15 residues. The germline gives CDR1 KGHSH, CDR2 LQKENI. CDR3 in amino acids: CASSPGGPGINEQYF. CDR3 in DNA: TGTGCCAGCTCACCAGGGGGTCCGGGGATCAACGAGCAGTACTTC.

V gene TRBV27 combines with J gene TRBJ2-5; 7 bases agree with TRBD1. After removal of 3 bases from V and 3 bases from J, the junction contained 7 bases not matched to a gene. This CDR3 spans 15 amino acids. CDR1 and CDR2 from the germline V gene are MNHEY and SMNVEV (reference sequence). DNA of the CDR3: TGTGCCAGCAGTTTCTCCGGGACAGAGAAAGAGACCCAGTACTTC. The encoded protein is CASSFSGTEKETQYF.

The chain has TRBV5-1 and TRBJ2-5; TRBD1 is a possible D gene (5 bases). The CDR3 extends over 14 amino acids. CDR1 is SGHRS, CDR2 YFSETQ, per germline. V lost 5 bases and J 3 bases, leaving 14 bases between the germline ends. CDR3 in DNA: TGCGCCAGCAGAAAAGGACAAAGTAAAGAGACCCAGTACTTC. Protein: CASRKGQSKETQYF.

The rearrangement uses TRBV30 and TRBJ1-5; D unresolved. The CDR3 is 13 amino acids. Trimming removed 3 bases from V and 6 bases from J, with 12 bases in between. Germline V CDR1 and CDR2: GTSNPN, SVGIG (reference sequence). CDR3 loop: CAWREGLFQPQHF. The CDR3 bases are TGTGCCTGGAGGGAAGGGCTGTTTCAGCCCCAGCATTTT. The variable domain in full, completed from reference TRBV30 and TRBJ1-5, reads SQTIHQWPATLVQPVGSPLSLECTVEGTSNPNLYWYRQAAGRGLQLLFYSVGIGQISSEVPQNLSASRPQDRQFILSSKKLLLSDSGFYLCAWREGLFQPQHFGDGTRLSIL.

This rearrangement joins TRBV7-8 to TRBJ2-7; D remains ambiguous. The CDR3 contains 16 residues. The V end lost 0 bases, the J end lost 0 bases, and 12 bases lay between the germline ends. Germline-derived CDR1 and CDR2 are SGHVS and FQNEAQ. CDR3 sequence: CASSLARLPSSYEQYF. For the CDR3, the DNA is TGTGCCAGCAGCTTAGCTCGGCTTCCTAGCTCCTACGAGCAGTACTTC.

Regarding this clone: The same CDR3 is also encoded by other DNA sequences in this sample. V usage is TRBV9 and J usage is TRBJ2-5; 7 positions match TRBD2. Trimming cost V 4 bases and J 4 bases; bases outside gene matches: 4. Looked up from germline, CDR1 is SGDLS and CDR2 is YYNGEE. CDR3 length: 13 residues. The CDR3 DNA reads TGTGCCAGCAGCCCAGGACTAGGAGAGACCCAGTACTTC. It encodes CASSPGLGETQYF.

This clone was seen just once. The CDR3 region is CASSLTVRGGPYEQYF. The CDR3 region has the DNA TGTGCCAGCAGCTTAACGGTGCGGGGGGGACCCTACGAGCAGTACTTC. This chain connects TRBV11-2 to TRBJ2-7; 9 bases agree with TRBD2. CDR1 is SGHAT and CDR2 is FQNNGV in the germline V gene. J lost 2 bases, V lost 2 bases, and 7 bases had no gene match. This CDR3 contains 16 residues.

The CDR3 here is CASRSGTDYEQYF. The CDR3 nucleotides read TGCGCCAGCAGATCCGGGACGGATTACGAGCAGTACTTC. The rearrangement links TRBV10-2 to TRBJ2-7, with D perhaps being TRBD1 or TRBD2 (5 bases each). Germline CDR1 is WSHSY and CDR2 is SAAADI. Trimming cost V 6 bases and J 4 bases, with 13 bases left between them. CDR3 length: 13 amino acids.

This sequence joins TRBV19 and TRBJ2-7; 9 bases are shared with TRBD2. Looked up from germline, CDR1 is LNHDA and CDR2 is SQIVND (reference sequence). This CDR3 has 13 residues. The junction had 6 bases not matched to a gene; V was cut back by 6 bases and J by 6 bases. CDR3 in amino acids: CASSNSGRGEQYF. In nucleotides, the CDR3 is TGTGCCAGTAGCAATAGCGGGAGAGGCGAGCAGTACTTC.

This clone appeared once. CDR3 in amino acids: CASTGVRGEKLFF. For the CDR3, the DNA is TGTGCCAGCACAGGTGTTAGGGGTGAAAAACTGTTTTTT. The V and J genes are TRBV6-1 and TRBJ1-4, with D possibly matching TRBD1 (5 bases). The length of the CDR3 is 13 residues. The V and J ends lost 7 bases and 7 bases respectively, with 13 bases between them. Germline loops: CDR1 MNHNS, CDR2 SASEGT.

This clone was seen just once. A read error may produce the germline difference seen at one junction end. The chain uses TRBV15 and TRBJ2-4; 8 nucleotides align to TRBD2. CDR3 size: 13 residues. Germline V gives CDR1 LNHNV, CDR2 YYDKDF (reference sequence). The CDR3 protein is CATSRELADIQYF. DNA for the CDR3: TGTGCCACCAGCCGAGAACTAGCGGACATTCAGTACTTC.

This clone has just a few counts. The rearrangement joins TRBV28 to TRBJ2-7; no reliable D call. From germline, CDR1 is MDHEN and CDR2 SYDVKM. The length of the CDR3 is 11 residues. V was clipped by 1 base and J by 5 bases, with 3 bases between them. CDR3 coding DNA: TGTGCCAGCAGTTTATCGGACGAGCAGTACTTC. It translates to CASSLSDEQYF.

The chain uses TRBV2 and TRBJ1-1, with TRBD1 matching over 7 bases. The CDR3 spans 13 residues. V lost 9 bases, J lost 1 base, and 5 bases stayed unmatched. The V gene's germline CDR1 is SNHLY and CDR2 FYNNEI. This CDR3 reads CASEDRANTEAFF. DNA of the CDR3: TGTGCCAGTGAAGACAGGGCGAACACTGAAGCTTTCTTT.

The chain employs TRBV6-1 and TRBJ2-7; D gene ambiguous. Germline-derived CDR1 and CDR2 are MNHNS and SASEGT. This CDR3 is built from 13 residues. The germline V and J ends were trimmed by 6 bases and 1 base, with 10 bases remaining between them. The CDR3 region has the DNA TGTGCCAGCAGGCCAGTTAGGTCCTACGAGCAGTACTTC. Amino acid sequence: CASRPVRSYEQYF.

The chain carries TRBV6-1 and TRBJ2-1; 7 bases align to TRBD2. V lost 2 bases, J lost 1 base, and 5 bases stayed unmatched. CDR1 is MNHNS and CDR2 is SASEGT in the germline V gene. The CDR3 is 16 amino acids. The CDR3 reads CASSERAGLSYNEQFF. CDR3 sequence (DNA): TGTGCCAGCAGTGAACGAGCGGGATTATCCTACAATGAGCAGTTCTTC.

The chain combines TRBV19 with TRBJ2-1; 9 bases line up with TRBD2. V shed 5 bases, J shed 7 bases, and the junction held 9 bases outside the gene matches. CDR3 length: 15 amino acids. In germline, CDR1 is LNHDA, CDR2 SQIVND (reference sequence). CDR3 sequence (DNA): TGTGCCAGTAGTGTTCCGGGACTAGCTAATAATGAGCAGTTCTTC. Protein: CASSVPGLANNEQFF.

This chain links TRBV7-9 with TRBJ2-7; no firm D call. This CDR3 has 13 amino acids. Per germline, CDR1 SEHNR and CDR2 FQNEAQ (reference sequence). V lost 5 bases, J lost 0 bases, and 8 bases lay in between. CDR3 DNA: TGTGCCAGCAGCCCCCCTAGCTCCTACGAGCAGTACTTC. It is translated as CASSPPSSYEQYF.

The rearrangement links TRBV6-1 to TRBJ2-2; 8 bases are a match to TRBD2. The germline V gene has CDR1 MNHNS and CDR2 SASEGT. V gave up 5 bases and J gave up 6 bases; unmatched junction bases: 8. CDR3 length: 15 residues. The CDR3 reads CASSKTSAAPGELFF. The CDR3 nucleotides read TGTGCCAGCAGTAAGACTAGCGCGGCCCCCGGGGAGCTGTTTTTT.

As regards this clone: Other nucleotide sequences in the sample specify the same CDR3. The chain is built from TRBV5-4 and TRBJ1-2; D is ambiguous. With 0 bases removed from V and 8 bases from J, the gap between germline ends came to 8 bases. The CDR3 has 12 amino acids. CDR1 and CDR2 from the germline V gene are SGHNT and YYREEE (reference sequence). Here the CDR3 reads CASSLDVYGYTF. CDR3 bases: TGTGCCAGCAGCTTGGATGTCTACGGCTACACCTTC.

The V and J genes are TRBV28 and TRBJ2-4, with 7 bases that match TRBD1. Germline V gene sequence: CDR1 MDHEN, CDR2 SYDVKM. Losses at the gene ends were 5 bases for V and 2 bases for J; bases not matched to a gene: 6. The CDR3 loop spans 15 amino acids. The CDR3 reads CASSKQGKTKNIQYF. The CDR3 DNA reads as TGTGCCAGCAGTAAACAGGGGAAAACCAAAAACATTCAGTACTTC.

This clone has a single count. This sequence joins TRBV5-1 and TRBJ2-3; 13 bases line up with TRBD2. CDR3 length equals 15 residues. CDR1 is SGHRS and CDR2 is YFSETQ in the germline V gene. The ends lost 4 bases at V and 10 bases at J; junction bases unmatched: 9. This CDR3 is CASSPGLAGVLAQYF. In nucleotides, the CDR3 is TGCGCCAGCAGCCCCGGACTAGCGGGAGTCCTTGCGCAGTATTTT.

The CDR3 spells CAISETSGNTIYF. For the CDR3, the DNA is TGTGCCATCAGTGAGACCTCTGGAAACACCATATATTTT. The chain links TRBV10-3 to TRBJ1-3; D is unclear. Germline V lookup: CDR1 ENHRY, CDR2 SYGVKD. The V end was cut by 2 bases, the J end by 0 bases, with 2 bases between. The length of the CDR3 is 13 residues.

CDR3 residues: CASTPGVSGPYEQYF. Written as DNA, the CDR3 is TGTGCCAGCACCCCCGGGGTTAGCGGGCCTTACGAGCAGTACTTC. The V call is TRBV2, the J call TRBJ2-7, with 7 nucleotides matching TRBD2. With V trimmed by 7 bases and J by 4 bases, 13 bases remained unmatched. Germline V gene sequence: CDR1 SNHLY, CDR2 FYNNEI. This CDR3 has 15 amino acids. Filled out from reference TRBV2 and TRBJ2-7, the complete variable domain reads EPEVTQTPSHQVTQMGQEVILRCVPISNHLYFYWYRQILGQKVEFLVSFYNNEISEKSEIFDDQFSVERPDGSNFTLKIRSTKLEDSAMYFCASTPGVSGPYEQYFGPGTRLTVT.

The chain carries TRBV7-9 and TRBJ2-7, with 9 bases lining up with TRBD2. The germline V gene encodes CDR1 SEHNR and CDR2 FQNEAQ (reference sequence). The CDR3 loop spans 15 amino acids. V lost 3 bases and J lost 1; bases outside the gene matches: 4. The CDR3, as DNA: TGTGCCAGCAGCTTTCGGGCGGGAGGGTCCTACGAGCAGTACTTC. Amino acid sequence: CASSFRAGGSYEQYF.

Details on this clone: This CDR3 is also generated by other DNA sequences in the sample. V gene TRBV7-2 combines with J gene TRBJ2-3; D remains unclear. This CDR3 has 12 amino acids. Germline CDR1 and CDR2: SGHTA and FQGNSA. V lost 4 bases and J lost 2, with 4 bases in between. The CDR3 loop reads CASSSYTDTQYF. The CDR3 nucleotides are TGTGCCAGCAGCTCGTACACAGATACGCAGTATTTT. The entire variable domain, with the rest obtained from reference TRBV7-2 and TRBJ2-3, is as follows: GAGVSQSPSNKVTEKGKDVELRCDPISGHTALYWYRQSLGQGLEFLIYFQGNSAPDKSGLPSDRFSAERTGGSVSTLTIQRTQQEDSAVYLCASSSYTDTQYFGPGTRLTVL.

The rearrangement joins TRBV7-9 to TRBJ2-3; no firm D call. The CDR3 loop spans 17 amino acids. Between the trimmed V and J ends, which lost 0 bases and 1 base, there was a span of 14 bases. Germline V gene lookup returns CDR1 SEHNR and CDR2 FQNEAQ (reference sequence). In nucleotides, the CDR3 is TGTGCCAGCAGCTTAGCGGGCAGGCTAAAAGGCACAGATACGCAGTATTTT. Translating it yields CASSLAGRLKGTDTQYF.